The 21 T cell receptor beta chains below all came from one sample that was sequenced in a study of blood T cell repertoires in COVID-19. Profiled with immunoSEQ multiplex PCR; TCRdb holds only in-frame clones, not every one. The sample contains about 160,000 clones, roughly 80% of which appear only once. The material sequenced was PBMCs or T cells enriched from blood (not recorded which). These receptors all stem from a woman aged 40 to 55 with acute COVID-19.

The chain is built from TRBV4-1 and TRBJ2-5, with 14 bases fitting TRBD2. The V segment lost 4 bases and the J segment 10 bases; nucleotides outside the gene matches: 8. The CDR3 contains 15 residues. Germline V gene lookup returns CDR1 MGHRA and CDR2 YSYEKL. CDR3 bases: TGCGCCAGCAGCCCGATTACCGGGACTAGCGGGAGCCAGTACTTC. This encodes CASSPITGTSGSQYF.

The rearrangement uses TRBV3-1 (or the pseudogene TRBV3-2) and TRBJ2-1; unclear D gene. Between the trimmed V and J ends, which lost 0 bases and 10 bases, there was a span of 7 bases. Germline V lookup: CDR1 LGHDT, CDR2 YNNKEL (reference sequence). CDR3 length: 12 residues. DNA for the CDR3: TGTGCCAGCAGCCAAGATATGAGGGAGCAGTTCTTC. Amino acid sequence: CASSQDMREQFF.

CDR3 bases: TGTGCCAGCTCACCTTCGGGGAGTAATAGCAATCAGCCCCAGCATTTT. Its protein is CASSPSGSNSNQPQHF. This chain links TRBV18 with TRBJ1-5; D unclear. CDR3 size: 16 residues. V dropped 3 bases and J dropped 0 bases, with 12 bases sitting between them. The germline gives CDR1 KGHSH, CDR2 LQKENI.

This chain uses TRBV5-1 with TRBJ2-1; D remains ambiguous. The length of the CDR3 is 16 residues. Per the germline V gene, CDR1 is SGHRS and CDR2 is YFSETQ. V was shortened by 0 bases and J by 4 bases, with 14 bases between the two germline ends. DNA for the CDR3: TGCGCCAGCAGCTTGGGCGGAAGCGAAGGTTACAATGAGCAGTTCTTC. Translated: CASSLGGSEGYNEQFF.

The chain joins TRBV5-1 to TRBJ2-2; D ambiguous. CDR1 and CDR2 (germline): SGHRS, YFSETQ. This CDR3 is 15 amino acids long. The germline V and J ends were trimmed by 0 bases and 1 base, with 7 bases remaining between them. This chain's CDR3 is CASSLVSGNTGELFF. The DNA of the CDR3 is TGCGCCAGCAGCTTGGTATCGGGGAACACCGGGGAGCTGTTTTTT.

The V and J genes are TRBV6-5 and TRBJ2-3; TRBD2 is a possible D gene (6 bases). CDR3 length equals 13 residues. Deletions cut 7 bases from V and 0 bases from J, with 8 bases between. The V gene's germline CDR1 is MNHEY and CDR2 SVGAGI. The CDR3, as DNA: TGTGCCAGCAAGGAGGGGAGCACAGATACGCAGTATTTT. This gives the protein CASKEGSTDTQYF.

V is TRBV30 and J is TRBJ2-1; D might be TRBD2 (7 bases). The V end lost 3 bases, the J end lost 7 bases, and 19 bases lay between the germline ends. The length of the CDR3 is 15 residues. Germline assignment: CDR1 GTSNPN and CDR2 SVGIG (reference sequence). For the CDR3, the DNA is TGTGCCTGGAGCACCCGCGGGGGCAGTGGTAATGAGCAGTTCTTC. As protein: CAWSTRGGSGNEQFF. Full variable domain (outside the CDR3, taken from reference TRBV30 and TRBJ2-1): SQTIHQWPATLVQPVGSPLSLECTVEGTSNPNLYWYRQAAGRGLQLLFYSVGIGQISSEVPQNLSASRPQDRQFILSSKKLLLSDSGFYLCAWSTRGGSGNEQFFGPGTRLTVL.

The J gene is TRBJ1-2, the V gene TRBV7-9; D is undetermined. The CDR3 is 13 residues long. V lost 2 bases, J lost 8 bases, and 12 bases lay in between. CDR1 and CDR2 from the germline V gene are SEHNR and FQNEAQ (reference sequence). The CDR3 reads CASSLSGSKGYTF. The DNA for the CDR3 is TGTGCCAGCAGCTTATCCGGTAGTAAAGGCTACACCTTC.

This clone came up a few times. This chain joins TRBV9 and TRBJ2-3; D not certain. The CDR3 runs to 15 residues. Germline CDR1 SGDLS, CDR2 YYNGEE. V lost 4 bases, J lost 1 base, and 13 bases lay in between. DNA for the CDR3: TGTGCCAGCAGCAAAAGCGTCTATGGCACAGATACGCAGTATTTT. This sequence encodes CASSKSVYGTDTQYF.

This chain connects TRBV5-1 to TRBJ1-6, with TRBD1 identical over 11 bases. The ends lost 4 bases at V and 9 bases at J; junction bases unmatched: 9. The CDR3 is 16 residues long. CDR1 is SGHRS and CDR2 is YFSETQ in the germline V gene. The CDR3 DNA is TGCGCCAGCAGCCTAGGACAGGGGGCATCCTCTTCACCCCTCCACTTT. Translated, it gives CASSLGQGASSSPLHF.

This clone appeared many times. The chain combines TRBV19 with TRBJ1-2, with TRBD1 matching 7 bases. The germline V gene encodes CDR1 LNHDA and CDR2 SQIVND (reference sequence). The V and J ends lost 4 bases and 2 bases, in that order; junction bases with no gene match: 4. The CDR3 is 14 residues long. In DNA form, the CDR3 reads TGTGCCAGTAGTACGACGACAGGGAACTATGGCTACACCTTC. This codes for CASSTTTGNYGYTF.

CDR3 nucleotides: TGTGCCAGCAGCCACCCAACCGGGACAGGGGAGCAGTACTTC. Translating it yields CASSHPTGTGEQYF. V gene TRBV6-5 combines with J gene TRBJ2-7, with 9 bases fitting TRBD1. The CDR3 is 14 amino acids. Germline trimming cut 6 bases from V and 7 bases from J; bases unmatched to any gene: 10. From germline, CDR1 is MNHEY and CDR2 SVGAGI.

The sample holds a few counts of this clone. The chain couples TRBV9 to TRBJ1-1; D gene uncertain. V was clipped by 0 bases and J by 2 bases, with 8 bases between them. The CDR3 sequence is 14 residues long. Germline values: CDR1 SGDLS, CDR2 YYNGEE. The CDR3 is CASSVGFRNTEAFF. CDR3 DNA: TGTGCCAGCAGCGTAGGGTTCAGAAACACTGAAGCTTTCTTT. The variable domain in full, completed from reference TRBV9 and TRBJ1-1, reads DSGVTQTPKHLITATGQRVTLRCSPRSGDLSVYWYQQSLDQGLQFLIQYYNGEERAKGNILERFSAQQFPDLHSELNLSSLELGDSALYFCASSVGFRNTEAFFGQGTRLTVV.

The V gene is TRBV5-4, the J gene TRBJ2-1, with TRBD2 matching 7 bases. The CDR3 covers 12 residues. The germline CDR1 and CDR2 sequences are SGHNT and YYREEE (reference sequence). V was clipped by 5 bases and J by 10 bases; unmatched bases: 6. The CDR3 is CASSRDYGEQFF. The CDR3 DNA sequence: TGTGCCAGCAGTAGGGACTACGGCGAGCAGTTCTTC.

The chain couples TRBV7-2 to TRBJ1-2, with 10 positions matching TRBD1. Germline lookup yields CDR1 SGHTA and CDR2 FQGNSA. This CDR3 comprises 16 residues. The V gene end was trimmed by 1 base and the J gene end by 7 bases; junction bases not matched to a gene: 9. In DNA form, the CDR3 reads TGTGCCAGCAGCTTAGGTCGGGACAGGGGCTTTCCTGGCTACACCTTC. It codes for CASSLGRDRGFPGYTF. The variable domain in full, completed from reference TRBV7-2 and TRBJ1-2, reads GAGVSQSPSNKVTEKGKDVELRCDPISGHTALYWYRQSLGQGLEFLIYFQGNSAPDKSGLPSDRFSAERTGGSVSTLTIQRTQQEDSAVYLCASSLGRDRGFPGYTFGSGTRLTVV.

CDR3 coding DNA: TGTGCCAGCAGTGCTCGGATAGCGGGAGCCTCACGGTTCTTC. Protein sequence: CASSARIAGASRFF. The chain has TRBV2 and TRBJ2-1, with TRBD2 matching 9 bases. This CDR3 comprises 14 residues. Trimming cost V 4 bases and J 15 bases; bases outside gene matches: 13. Germline CDR1 and CDR2: SNHLY and FYNNEI.

The DNA of the CDR3 is TGTGCCAGCAGCATTAGCGGGAGGGCCCCTCCTAACACCGGGGAGCTGTTTTTT. Protein product: CASSISGRAPPNTGELFF. The chain employs TRBV5-4 and TRBJ2-2, with 11 bases aligning to TRBD2. Germline V CDR1 and CDR2: SGHNT, YYREEE (reference sequence). V lost 4 bases to trimming and J lost 2 bases; unmatched junction nucleotides: 10. This CDR3 spans 18 amino acids.

The V and J genes are TRBV5-1 and TRBJ1-3; no firm D call. Trimming pared 3 bases from V and 4 bases from J, leaving 23 bases between. Germline V lookup: CDR1 SGHRS, CDR2 YFSETQ. The CDR3 covers 18 residues. The CDR3, as DNA: TGCGCCAGCAGCTCCTACCACCCCGAGGAGGGTCTAGGAAACACCATATATTTT. It yields the protein CASSSYHPEEGLGNTIYF.

The chain combines TRBV6-2 or TRBV6-3 with TRBJ2-1; 10 bases fit TRBD2. Germline CDR1 is MNHEY and CDR2 is SVGEGT. V lost 5 bases and J lost 6; bases outside the gene matches: 10. This CDR3 contains 16 residues. Written as DNA, the CDR3 is TGTGCCAGCAGTACGCGCCTAGCGGGAGTTTTCAATGAGCAGTTCTTC. Its translation: CASSTRLAGVFNEQFF.

The rearrangement uses TRBV11-2 and TRBJ2-3; D is unclear. Trimming stripped 2 bases from V and 0 bases from J, with 6 bases between. Germline loops: CDR1 SGHAT, CDR2 FQNNGV. This CDR3 has 14 amino acids. CDR3 nucleotide sequence: TGTGCCAGCAGCTTATACAGTAGCACAGATACGCAGTATTTT. Translated: CASSLYSSTDTQYF.

This chain connects TRBV6-4 to TRBJ2-7; D might be TRBD2 (6 bases). The germline V gene has CDR1 MRHNA and CDR2 SNTAGT. The CDR3 extends over 15 amino acids. Trimming cost V 3 bases and J 0 bases, with 12 bases left between them. CDR3 nucleotides: TGTGCCAGCAGTGAACTTGCGGGGAGCTCCTACGAGCAGTACTTC. Translation gives CASSELAGSSYEQYF.